This entry describes one T cell receptor beta chain. Its target is not known. The sample comes from a study of Ad26.COV2.S vaccination and SARS-CoV-2 variants. This CDR3 is 13 amino acids long. V was clipped by 0 bases and J by 5 bases, with 6 bases between them. Per germline, CDR1 SGHRS and CDR2 YFSETQ. Treatment: approximately 18 received Ad26.COV2.S at low or high dose, single or two shots; roughly five received placebo; per-sample allocation not given. Vaccine and placebo recipients were sampled on day 63 after the first injection. Ad26 vector vaccine expressed Wuhan-strain SARS-CoV-2 spike. The assay was immunoSEQ multiplex PCR, and TCRdb's table has in-frame clones only and misses some. The data show about 410,000 clones, with approximately 89% seen just once and approximately 1.9% held by the top ten. Study results and caveats: Non-spike TCR breadth did not differ much between vaccine and placebo recipients.

The origin of this receptor is a person between 18 and 65 years old who received the Ad26.COV2.S COVID-19 vaccine or a placebo. The source was peripheral blood, collected in a trial of Ad26.COV2.S vaccine versus placebo. V usage is TRBV5-1 and J usage is TRBJ2-4; unclear D gene. The CDR3 DNA reads as TGCGCCAGCAGCTTGGGGCCCCAAAACATTCAGTACTTC. Its translation is CASSLGPQNIQYF.